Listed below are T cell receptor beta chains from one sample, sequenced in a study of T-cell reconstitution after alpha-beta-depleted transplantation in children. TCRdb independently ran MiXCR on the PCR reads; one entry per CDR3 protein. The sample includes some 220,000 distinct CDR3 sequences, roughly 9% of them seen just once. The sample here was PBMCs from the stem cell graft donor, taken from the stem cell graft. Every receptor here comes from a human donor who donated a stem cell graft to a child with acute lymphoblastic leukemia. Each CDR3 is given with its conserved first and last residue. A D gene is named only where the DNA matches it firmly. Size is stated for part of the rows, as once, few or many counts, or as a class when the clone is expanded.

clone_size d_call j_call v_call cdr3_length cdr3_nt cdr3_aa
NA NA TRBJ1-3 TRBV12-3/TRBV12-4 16 TGTGCCAGCAGTTTTGCCATCGGGGAGCAGGGAAACACCATATATTTT CASSFAIGEQGNTIYF
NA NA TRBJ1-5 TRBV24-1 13 TGTGCCACCAGTGATTTCCCCGAGGGAGCCCAGCATTTT CATSDFPEGAQHF
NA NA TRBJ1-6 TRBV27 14 TGTGCCAGCAGTCTTCAGAGCTATAATTCACCCCTCCACTTT CASSLQSYNSPLHF
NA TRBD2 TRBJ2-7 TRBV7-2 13 TGTGCCAGCAGCCCGCGGACTAGTCGCGAGCAGTACTTC CASSPRTSREQYF
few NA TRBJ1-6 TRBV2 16 TGTGCCAGCAGTGAATCGGCCAGGGTCTATAATTCACCCCTCCACTTT CASSESARVYNSPLHF
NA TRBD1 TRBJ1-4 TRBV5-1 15 TGCGCCAGCAGCGGGACAGGGGCAACTAATGAAAAACTGTTTTTT CASSGTGATNEKLFF
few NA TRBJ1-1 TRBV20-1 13 TGCAGTGCTAGAGATCATATTTTGCGGCTGGCTTTCTTT CSARDHILRLAFF
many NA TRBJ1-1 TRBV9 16 TGTGCCAGCAGCCAAAATATCCCGACCGGGAACACTGAAGCTTTCTTT CASSQNIPTGNTEAFF
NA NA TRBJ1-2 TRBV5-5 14 TGTGCCAGCAGCTTGAGAGGGGACGGGGATGGCTACACCTTC CASSLRGDGDGYTF
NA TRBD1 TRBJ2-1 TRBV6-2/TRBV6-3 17 TGTGCCAGCACTGACTTGGGACAGGGGAAAACGGGCAATGAGCAGTTCTTC CASTDLGQGKTGNEQFF
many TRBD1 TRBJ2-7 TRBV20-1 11 TGCAGTGCCAAAGGGACAGACGAGCAGTACTTC CSAKGTDEQYF
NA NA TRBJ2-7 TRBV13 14 TGTGCCAGCAGCTTAGTGGCTAGCCGGAGCGAGCAGTACTTC CASSLVASRSEQYF
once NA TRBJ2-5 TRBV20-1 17 TGCAGTGCTAGAGATGCGAGGGTAGCGCGCTACCAAGAGACCCAGTACTTC CSARDARVARYQETQYF
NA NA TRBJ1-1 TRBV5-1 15 TGCGCCAGCAGCTTCGACACGCCCGGGAACACTGAAGCTTTCTTT CASSFDTPGNTEAFF
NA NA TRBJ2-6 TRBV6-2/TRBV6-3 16 TGTGCCAGCAGTTACGTGCGGAGCTCTGGGGCCAACGTCCTGACTTTC CASSYVRSSGANVLTF
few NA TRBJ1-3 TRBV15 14 TGTGCCACCAGCGCGGACATCTCTGGAAACACCATATATTTT CATSADISGNTIYF
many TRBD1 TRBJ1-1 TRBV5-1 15 TGCGCCAGCAGCTCGTGGACAGGGCGGAACACTGAAGCTTTCTTT CASSSWTGRNTEAFF
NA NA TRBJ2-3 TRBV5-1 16 TGCGCCAGCAGCCTGGGTGGATCTTCCCGCACAGATACGCAGTATTTT CASSLGGSSRTDTQYF
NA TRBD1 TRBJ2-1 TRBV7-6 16 TGTGCCAGCAGCACATTCCGGGACAGGGGGCGAAATGAGCAGTTCTTC CASSTFRDRGRNEQFF
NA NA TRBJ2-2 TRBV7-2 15 TGTGCCAGCAGCTCCGGGACTCCGAACACCGGGGAGCTGTTTTTT CASSSGTPNTGELFF
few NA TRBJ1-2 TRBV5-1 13 TGCGCCAGCAGCTTGGCAGGGTACCATGGCTACACCTTC CASSLAGYHGYTF
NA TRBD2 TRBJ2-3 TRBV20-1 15 TGCAGTGCTAGAGATGAGCGGGGGGGCCTGTGGACGCAGTATTTT CSARDERGGLWTQYF
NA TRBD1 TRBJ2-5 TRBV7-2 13 TGTGCCAGCAGCTGGACAGGCCAAGAGACCCAGTACTTC CASSWTGQETQYF
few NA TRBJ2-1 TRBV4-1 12 TGCGCCAGCAGCCAAGAACCGCGTACACGGTTCTTC CASSQEPRTRFF
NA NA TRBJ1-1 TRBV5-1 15 TGCGCCAGCAGCAAAAGGGCCACCCAGAACACTGAAGCTTTCTTT CASSKRATQNTEAFF
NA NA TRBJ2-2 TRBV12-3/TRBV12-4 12 TGTGCCAGCAGCCTTAGACAGGTTGAGCTGTTTTTT CASSLRQVELFF
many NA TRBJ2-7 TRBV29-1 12 TGCAGCGTCCCCAGGGGTCAGGGGGAGCAGTACTTC CSVPRGQGEQYF
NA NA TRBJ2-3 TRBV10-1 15 TGCGCCAGCAGTGAGTCAGGGGATCTCGCATATACGCAGTATTTT CASSESGDLAYTQYF
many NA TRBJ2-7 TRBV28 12 TGTGCCAGCAGGTTGTTGGGATACGAGCAGTACTTC CASRLLGYEQYF
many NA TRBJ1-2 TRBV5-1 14 TGCGCCAGCAGCGTTGGGACGGGGGTGAAGGGCTACACCTTC CASSVGTGVKGYTF
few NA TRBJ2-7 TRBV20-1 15 TGCAGTGCTAGAGAACACGTGGGGCCAGCCTACGAGCAGTACTTC CSAREHVGPAYEQYF
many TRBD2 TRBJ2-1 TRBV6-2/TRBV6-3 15 TGTGCCAGCAGTTTGGGACTAGGGGTCTACAATGAGCAGTTCTTC CASSLGLGVYNEQFF
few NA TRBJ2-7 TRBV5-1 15 TGCGCCAGCAGCTTCCATTTTAGCGCCTCCTACGAGCAGTACTTC CASSFHFSASYEQYF
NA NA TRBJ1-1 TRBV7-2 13 TGTGCCAGCAGCTTACCAGGGCTCACTGAAGCTTTCTTT CASSLPGLTEAFF
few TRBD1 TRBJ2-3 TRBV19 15 TGTGCCAGTAGTGACGGACAGGACGGCACAGATACGCAGTATTTT CASSDGQDGTDTQYF
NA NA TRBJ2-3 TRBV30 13 TGTGCCTGGAATGCGGGGAGCACAGATACGCAGTATTTT CAWNAGSTDTQYF
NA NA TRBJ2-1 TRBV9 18 TGTGCCAGCAGCGCCGACAAACGCTGGGAGAGACCCTACAATGAGCAGTTCTTC CASSADKRWERPYNEQFF
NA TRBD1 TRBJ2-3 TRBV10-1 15 TGCGCCAGCAGTTACGGGACAGGGGTAACAGATACGCAGTATTTT CASSYGTGVTDTQYF
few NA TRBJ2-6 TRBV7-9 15 TGTGCCAGCAGTACTCAGGGAGCCGGGGCCAACGTCCTGACTTTC CASSTQGAGANVLTF
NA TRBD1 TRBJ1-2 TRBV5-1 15 TGCGCCAGCAGCCGGGACAGGGAAACTAACTATGGCTACACCTTC CASSRDRETNYGYTF
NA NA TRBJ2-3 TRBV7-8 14 TGTGCCAGCACCCAAGAGCTGGCCATAGATACGCAGTATTTT CASTQELAIDTQYF
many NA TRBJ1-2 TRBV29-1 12 TGCAGCGTTGAAGGGTTAAGCTATGGCTACACCTTC CSVEGLSYGYTF
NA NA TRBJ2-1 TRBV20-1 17 TGCAGTGCTTCAGTGGGGCGAGCGGGTGAAGCCTACAATGAGCAGTTCTTC CSASVGRAGEAYNEQFF
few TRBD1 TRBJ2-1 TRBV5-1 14 TGCGCCAGTGCCGGACAGGGGCCTTACAATGAGCAGTTCTTC CASAGQGPYNEQFF
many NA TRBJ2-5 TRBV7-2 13 TGTGCCAGCAGCAGGGTCATCCAAGAGACCCAGTACTTC CASSRVIQETQYF
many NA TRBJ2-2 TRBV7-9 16 TGTGCCAGCAGCGGTTGGCAGGGGACGAACACCGGGGAGCTGTTTTTT CASSGWQGTNTGELFF
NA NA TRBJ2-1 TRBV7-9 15 TGTGCCAGCAGCTTCAGACAGGCGGGCCACAATGAGCAGTTCTTC CASSFRQAGHNEQFF
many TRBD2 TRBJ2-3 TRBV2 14 TGTGCCAGCCCCCTAGCGGGGAACACAGATACGCAGTATTTT CASPLAGNTDTQYF
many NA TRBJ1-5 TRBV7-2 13 TGTGCCAGCAGCTTATCCTCAGAAGAGCCCCAGCATTTT CASSLSSEEPQHF
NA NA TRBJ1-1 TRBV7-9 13 TGTGCCAGCAGCAACTCCAGGGACACTGAAGCTTTCTTT CASSNSRDTEAFF
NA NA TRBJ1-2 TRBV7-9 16 TGTGCCAGCAGAATAGCCGGGAAAGTAAAGGGGTATGGCTACACCTTC CASRIAGKVKGYGYTF
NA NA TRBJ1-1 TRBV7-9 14 TGTGCCGGCCAGCCGGCACAGATGAACACTGAAGCTTTCTTT CAGQPAQMNTEAFF
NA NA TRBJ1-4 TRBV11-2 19 TGTGCCAGCAGCTCCCCGCTAGGGCCCTCCCTTTCAACTAATGAAAAACTGTTTTTT CASSSPLGPSLSTNEKLFF
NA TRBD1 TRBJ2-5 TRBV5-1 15 TGCGCCAGCAGCCCCCAGGGGGCAATGGACGAGACCCAGTACTTC CASSPQGAMDETQYF
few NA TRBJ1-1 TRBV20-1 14 TGCAGTGCTAGAGATCAGACAGCGAACACTGAAGCTTTCTTT CSARDQTANTEAFF
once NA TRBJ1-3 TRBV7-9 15 TGTGCCAGCAGCCCGACAGAGAGCTCTGGAAACACCATATATTTT CASSPTESSGNTIYF
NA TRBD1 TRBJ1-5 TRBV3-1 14 TGTGCCAGCAGCCGGGACAGGGGCCATCAGCCCCAGCATTTT CASSRDRGHQPQHF
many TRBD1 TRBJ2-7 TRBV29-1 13 TGCAGCGTCCTCGGGACAGGGAGGCACGAGCAGTACTTC CSVLGTGRHEQYF
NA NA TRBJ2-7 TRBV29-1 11 TGCAGCGCCAGGGTTCACGACGAGCAGTACTTC CSARVHDEQYF